This TCR beta chain was sequenced during a study of T-cell reconstitution after alpha-beta-depleted transplantation in children. Preparing the TCRbeta library involved the use of unique molecular identifiers. TCRdb redid the calling of the PCR reads with MiXCR, one entry per CDR3 protein. The sample consists of hundreds of thousands of distinct CDR3 sequences, 15% to 20% of them appearing once. This CDR3 has 13 amino acids. Looked up from germline, CDR1 is DFQATT and CDR2 is SNEGSKA (reference sequence). V was clipped by 3 bases and J by 7 bases, with 14 bases between them. The source was PBMCs from the stem cell graft donor, collected from the stem cell graft. This sequence originates from a human donor who donated a stem cell graft to a child with acute myeloid leukemia. This chain uses TRBV20-1 with TRBJ2-3; D remains unclear. The CDR3 protein is CSASYDLIYTQYF. Written as DNA, the CDR3 is TGCAGTGCTAGCTATGACCTTATATATACGCAGTATTTT.